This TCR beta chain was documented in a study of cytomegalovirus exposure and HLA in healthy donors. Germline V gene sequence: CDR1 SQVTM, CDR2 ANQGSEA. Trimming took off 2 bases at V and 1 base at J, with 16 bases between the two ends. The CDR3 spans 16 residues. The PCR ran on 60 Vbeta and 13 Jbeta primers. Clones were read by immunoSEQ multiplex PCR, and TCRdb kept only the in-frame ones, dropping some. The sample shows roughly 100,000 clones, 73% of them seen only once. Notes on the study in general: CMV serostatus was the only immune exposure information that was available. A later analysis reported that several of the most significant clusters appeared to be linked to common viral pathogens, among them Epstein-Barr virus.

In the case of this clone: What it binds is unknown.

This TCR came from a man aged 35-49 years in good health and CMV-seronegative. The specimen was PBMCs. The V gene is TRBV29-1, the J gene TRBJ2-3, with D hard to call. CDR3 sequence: CSVETAIAAGTDTQYF. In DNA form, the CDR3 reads TGCAGCGTTGAAACTGCTATAGCAGCTGGCACAGATACGCAGTATTTT.